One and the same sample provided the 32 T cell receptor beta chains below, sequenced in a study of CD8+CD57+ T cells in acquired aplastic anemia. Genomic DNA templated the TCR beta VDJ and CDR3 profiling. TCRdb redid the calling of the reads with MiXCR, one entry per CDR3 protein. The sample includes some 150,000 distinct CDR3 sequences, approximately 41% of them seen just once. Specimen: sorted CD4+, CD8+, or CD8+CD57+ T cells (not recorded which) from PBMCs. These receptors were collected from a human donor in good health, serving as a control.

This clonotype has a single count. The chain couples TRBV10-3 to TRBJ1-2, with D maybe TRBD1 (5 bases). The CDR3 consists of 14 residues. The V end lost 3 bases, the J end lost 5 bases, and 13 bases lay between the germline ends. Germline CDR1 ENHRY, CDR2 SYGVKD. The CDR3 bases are TGTGCCATCAGTGACTTGGGGCTTGGTTATGGCTACACCTTC. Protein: CAISDLGLGYGYTF.

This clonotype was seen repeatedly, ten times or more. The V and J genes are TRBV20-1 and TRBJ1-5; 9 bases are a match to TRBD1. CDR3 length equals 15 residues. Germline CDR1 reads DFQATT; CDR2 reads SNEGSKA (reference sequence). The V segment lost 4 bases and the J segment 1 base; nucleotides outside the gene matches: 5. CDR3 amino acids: CSATRTGVSNQPQHF. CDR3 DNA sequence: TGCAGTGCTACCCGGACAGGGGTGAGCAATCAGCCCCAGCATTTT.

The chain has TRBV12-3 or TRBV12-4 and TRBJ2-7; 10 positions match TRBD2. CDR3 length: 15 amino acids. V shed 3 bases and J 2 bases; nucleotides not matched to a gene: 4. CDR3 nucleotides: TGTGCCAGCAGTTTGGAAGCGGGGGGGCCCTACGAGCAGTACTTC. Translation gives CASSLEAGGPYEQYF.

The CDR3 coding sequence is TGTGCCAGCAGCTTAGGTACAGGGGCAGGACCCCTCCACTTT. Amino acid sequence: CASSLGTGAGPLHF. V and J are TRBV11-2 and TRBJ1-6; TRBD1 agrees at 7 bases. V was pared by 1 base and J by 12 bases, with 6 bases of the junction left unmatched. The CDR3 extends over 14 amino acids. Germline V gene lookup returns CDR1 SGHAT and CDR2 FQNNGV.

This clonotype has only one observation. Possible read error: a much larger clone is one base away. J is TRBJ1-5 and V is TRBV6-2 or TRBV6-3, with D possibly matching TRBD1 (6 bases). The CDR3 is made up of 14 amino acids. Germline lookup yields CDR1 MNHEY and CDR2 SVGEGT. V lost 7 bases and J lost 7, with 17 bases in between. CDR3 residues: CASTLRGGGQPQHF. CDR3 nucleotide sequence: TGTGCCAGCACCCTTAGGGGGGGCGGACAGCCCCAGCATTTT.

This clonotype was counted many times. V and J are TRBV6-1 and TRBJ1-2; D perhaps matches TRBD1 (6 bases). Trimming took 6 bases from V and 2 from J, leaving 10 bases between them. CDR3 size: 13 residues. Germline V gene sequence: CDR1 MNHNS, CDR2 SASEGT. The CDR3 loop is CASRGQLNYGYTF. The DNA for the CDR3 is TGTGCCAGCAGAGGACAGCTAAACTATGGCTACACCTTC.

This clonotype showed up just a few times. The CDR3 sequence is CASSGNTDTQYF. Here the CDR3 DNA reads TGTGCCAGCAGTGGAAATACAGATACGCAGTATTTT. This chain joins TRBV7-9 and TRBJ2-3; D is unresolved. Germline values: CDR1 SEHNR, CDR2 FQNEAQ (reference sequence). The V gene lost 6 bases and the J gene lost 3 bases, with 7 bases spanning the gap. There are 12 residues in the CDR3.

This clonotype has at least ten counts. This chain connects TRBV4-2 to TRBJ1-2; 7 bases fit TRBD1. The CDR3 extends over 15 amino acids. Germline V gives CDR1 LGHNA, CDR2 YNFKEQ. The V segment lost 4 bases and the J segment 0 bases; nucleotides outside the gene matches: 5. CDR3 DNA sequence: TGTGCCAGCAGCCCAGGACAGGACCCTAACTATGGCTACACCTTC. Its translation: CASSPGQDPNYGYTF.

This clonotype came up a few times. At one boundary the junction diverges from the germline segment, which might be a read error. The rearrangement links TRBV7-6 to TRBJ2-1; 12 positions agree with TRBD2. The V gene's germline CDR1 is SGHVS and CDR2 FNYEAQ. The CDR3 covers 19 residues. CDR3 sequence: CAGSLVYGGLAGGEGEQFF. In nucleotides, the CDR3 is TGTGCCGGCAGCTTAGTATATGGAGGGCTAGCGGGGGGGGAAGGAGAGCAGTTCTTC.

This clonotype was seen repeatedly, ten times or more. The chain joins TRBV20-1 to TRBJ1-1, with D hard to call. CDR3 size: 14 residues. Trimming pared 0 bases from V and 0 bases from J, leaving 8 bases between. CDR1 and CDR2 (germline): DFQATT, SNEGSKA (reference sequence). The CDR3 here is CSARDGSMNTEAFF. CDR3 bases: TGCAGTGCTAGAGACGGCAGCATGAACACTGAAGCTTTCTTT.

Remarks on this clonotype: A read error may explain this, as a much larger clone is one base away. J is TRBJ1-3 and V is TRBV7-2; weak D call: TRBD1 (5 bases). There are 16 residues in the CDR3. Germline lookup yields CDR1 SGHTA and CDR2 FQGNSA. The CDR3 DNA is TGTGCCGGCAGCTTAGCTGGGGGAATGACTGGAAACACCATATATTTT. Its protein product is CAGSLAGGMTGNTIYF.

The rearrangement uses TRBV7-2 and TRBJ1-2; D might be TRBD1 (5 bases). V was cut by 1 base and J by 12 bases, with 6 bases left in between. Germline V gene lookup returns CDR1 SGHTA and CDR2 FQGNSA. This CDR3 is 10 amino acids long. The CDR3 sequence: CASSLGGNTF. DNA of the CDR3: TGTGCCAGCAGCTTAGGGGGGAACACCTTC.

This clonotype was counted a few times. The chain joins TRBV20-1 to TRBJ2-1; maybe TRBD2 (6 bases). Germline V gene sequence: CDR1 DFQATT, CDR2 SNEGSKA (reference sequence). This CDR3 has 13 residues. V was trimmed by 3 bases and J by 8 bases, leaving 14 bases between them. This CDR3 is CSASNGGADEQFF. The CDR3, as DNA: TGCAGTGCTAGTAATGGCGGGGCGGATGAGCAGTTCTTC.

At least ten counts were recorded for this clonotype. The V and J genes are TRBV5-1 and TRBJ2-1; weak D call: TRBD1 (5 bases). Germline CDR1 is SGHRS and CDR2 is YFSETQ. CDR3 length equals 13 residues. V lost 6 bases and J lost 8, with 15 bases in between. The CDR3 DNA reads TGCGCCAGCATCCCACCCCAGGGTCATGAGCAGTTCTTC. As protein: CASIPPQGHEQFF. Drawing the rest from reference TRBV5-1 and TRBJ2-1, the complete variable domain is KAGVTQTPRYLIKTRGQQVTLSCSPISGHRSVSWYQQTPGQGLQFLFEYFSETQRNKGNFPGRFSGRQFSNSRSEMNVSTLELGDSALYLCASIPPQGHEQFFGPGTRLTVL.

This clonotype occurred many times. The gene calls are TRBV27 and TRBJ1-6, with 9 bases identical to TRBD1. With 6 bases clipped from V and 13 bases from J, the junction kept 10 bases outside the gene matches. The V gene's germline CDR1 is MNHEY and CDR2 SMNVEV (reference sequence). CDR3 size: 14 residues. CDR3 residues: CASSSAGTGTPLHF. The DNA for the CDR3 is TGTGCCAGCAGCTCGGCCGGGACAGGGACTCCCCTCCACTTT.

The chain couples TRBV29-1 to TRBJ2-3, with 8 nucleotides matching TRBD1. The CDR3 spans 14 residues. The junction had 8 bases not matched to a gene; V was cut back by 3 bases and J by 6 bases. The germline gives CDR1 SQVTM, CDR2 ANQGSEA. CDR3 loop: CSVDAGTGWDTQYF. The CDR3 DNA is TGCAGCGTTGACGCGGGGACAGGCTGGGATACGCAGTATTTT.

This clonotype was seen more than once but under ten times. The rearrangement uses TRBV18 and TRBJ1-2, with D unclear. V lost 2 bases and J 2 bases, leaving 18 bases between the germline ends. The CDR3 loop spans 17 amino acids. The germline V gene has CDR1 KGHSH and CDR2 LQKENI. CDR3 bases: TGTGCCAGCTCACCATCGTACGTCTTACGTGGGAACTATGGCTACACCTTC. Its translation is CASSPSYVLRGNYGYTF.

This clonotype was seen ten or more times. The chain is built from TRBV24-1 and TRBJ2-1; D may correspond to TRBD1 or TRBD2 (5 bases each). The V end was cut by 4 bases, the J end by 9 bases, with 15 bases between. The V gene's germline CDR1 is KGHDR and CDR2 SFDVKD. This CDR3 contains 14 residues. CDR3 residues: CATSDPGTGFEQFF. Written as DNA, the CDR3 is TGTGCCACCAGTGACCCGGGGACGGGCTTTGAGCAGTTCTTC.

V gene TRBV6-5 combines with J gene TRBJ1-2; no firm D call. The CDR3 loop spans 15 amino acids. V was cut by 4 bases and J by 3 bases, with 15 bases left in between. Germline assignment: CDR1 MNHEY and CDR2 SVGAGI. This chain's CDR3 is CASSWGNRIYYGYTF. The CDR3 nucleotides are TGTGCCAGCAGTTGGGGAAACAGAATTTACTATGGCTACACCTTC.

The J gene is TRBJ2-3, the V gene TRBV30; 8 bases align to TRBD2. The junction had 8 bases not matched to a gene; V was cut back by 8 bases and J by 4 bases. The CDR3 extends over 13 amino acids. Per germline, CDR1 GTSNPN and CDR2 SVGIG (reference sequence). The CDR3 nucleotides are TGTGCCCTTAGCGGGGAGTTAGCAGATACGCAGTATTTT. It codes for CALSGELADTQYF. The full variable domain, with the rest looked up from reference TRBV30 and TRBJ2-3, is SQTIHQWPATLVQPVGSPLSLECTVEGTSNPNLYWYRQAAGRGLQLLFYSVGIGQISSEVPQNLSASRPQDRQFILSSKKLLLSDSGFYLCALSGELADTQYFGPGTRLTVL.

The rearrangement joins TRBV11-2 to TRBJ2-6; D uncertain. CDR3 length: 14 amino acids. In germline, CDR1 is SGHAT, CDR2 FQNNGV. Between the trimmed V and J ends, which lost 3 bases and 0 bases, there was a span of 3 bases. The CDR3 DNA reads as TGTGCCAGCAGCTTGCCCTCTGGGGCCAACGTCCTGACTTTC. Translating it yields CASSLPSGANVLTF.

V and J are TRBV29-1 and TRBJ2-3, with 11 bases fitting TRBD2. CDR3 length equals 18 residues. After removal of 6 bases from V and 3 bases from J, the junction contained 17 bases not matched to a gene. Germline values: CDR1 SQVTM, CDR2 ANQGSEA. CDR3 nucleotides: TGCAGCGTCCTGGCGGGTGTAGCGGGGGGGCTTTTGACAGATACGCAGTATTTT. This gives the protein CSVLAGVAGGLLTDTQYF.

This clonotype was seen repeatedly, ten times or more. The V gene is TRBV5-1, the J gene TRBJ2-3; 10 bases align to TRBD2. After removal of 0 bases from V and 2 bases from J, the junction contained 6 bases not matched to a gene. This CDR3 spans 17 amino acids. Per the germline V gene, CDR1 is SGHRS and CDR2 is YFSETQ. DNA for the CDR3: TGCGCCAGCAGCTTGGACTTCACTAGCGGGACCACAGATACGCAGTATTTT. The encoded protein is CASSLDFTSGTTDTQYF.

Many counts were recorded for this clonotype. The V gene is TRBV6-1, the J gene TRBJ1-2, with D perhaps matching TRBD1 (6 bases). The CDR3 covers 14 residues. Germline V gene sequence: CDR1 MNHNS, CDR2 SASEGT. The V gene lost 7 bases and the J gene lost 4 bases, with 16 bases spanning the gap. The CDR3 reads CASTVGQSTYGYTF. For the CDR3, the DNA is TGTGCCAGCACAGTCGGACAGTCTACCTATGGCTACACCTTC.

CDR3 protein: CASSPGQQGLAFSSVYEQYF. The CDR3 nucleotides read TGCGCCAGCAGCCCCGGACAGCAAGGACTAGCCTTTAGCTCTGTCTACGAGCAGTACTTC. This chain joins TRBV5-1 and TRBJ2-7; TRBD2 matches 8 bases. The CDR3 loop spans 20 amino acids. Germline CDR1 SGHRS, CDR2 YFSETQ. V was clipped by 4 bases and J by 3 bases; unmatched bases: 24.

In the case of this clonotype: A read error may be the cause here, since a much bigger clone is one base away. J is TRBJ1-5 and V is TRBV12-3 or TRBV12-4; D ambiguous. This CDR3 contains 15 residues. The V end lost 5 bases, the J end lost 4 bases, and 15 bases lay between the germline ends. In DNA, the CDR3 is TGTGCCAGCAGTCTAGGGATTAGGAGGAATCAGCCCCAGCATTTT. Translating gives CASSLGIRRNQPQHF.

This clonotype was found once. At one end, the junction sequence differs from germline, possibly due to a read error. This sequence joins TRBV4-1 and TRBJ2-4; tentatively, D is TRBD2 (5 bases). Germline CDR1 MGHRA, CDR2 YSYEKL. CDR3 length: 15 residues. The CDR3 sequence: CASSQLALAKNIQYF. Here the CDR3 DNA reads TGCGCCAGCAGCCAACTTGCCCTAGCCAAAAACATCCAGTACTTC.

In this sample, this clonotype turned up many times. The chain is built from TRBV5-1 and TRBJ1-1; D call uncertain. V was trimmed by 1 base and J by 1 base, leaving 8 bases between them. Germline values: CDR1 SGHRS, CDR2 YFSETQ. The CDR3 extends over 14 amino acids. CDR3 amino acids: CASSLPSGNTEAFF. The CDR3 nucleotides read TGCGCCAGCAGCTTGCCCTCTGGGAACACTGAAGCTTTCTTT. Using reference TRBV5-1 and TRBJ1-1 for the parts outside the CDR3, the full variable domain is KAGVTQTPRYLIKTRGQQVTLSCSPISGHRSVSWYQQTPGQGLQFLFEYFSETQRNKGNFPGRFSGRQFSNSRSEMNVSTLELGDSALYLCASSLPSGNTEAFFGQGTRLTVV.

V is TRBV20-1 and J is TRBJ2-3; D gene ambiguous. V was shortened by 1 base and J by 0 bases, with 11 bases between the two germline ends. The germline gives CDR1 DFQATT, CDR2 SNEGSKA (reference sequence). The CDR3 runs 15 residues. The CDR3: CSARGQAESTDTQYF. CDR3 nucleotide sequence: TGCAGTGCTAGAGGTCAGGCTGAGAGCACAGATACGCAGTATTTT.

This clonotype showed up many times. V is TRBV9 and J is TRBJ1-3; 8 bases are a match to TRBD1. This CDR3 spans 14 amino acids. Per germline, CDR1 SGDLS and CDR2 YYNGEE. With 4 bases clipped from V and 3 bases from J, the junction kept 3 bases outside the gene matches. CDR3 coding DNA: TGTGCCAGCAGCCCACAGGGGGTTGGAAACACCATATATTTT. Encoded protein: CASSPQGVGNTIYF.

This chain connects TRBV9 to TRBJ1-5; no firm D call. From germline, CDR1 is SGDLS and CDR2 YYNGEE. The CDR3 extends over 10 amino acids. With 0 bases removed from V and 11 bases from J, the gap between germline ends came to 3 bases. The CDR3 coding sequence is TGTGCCAGCAGCGTAGAGGCCCAGCATTTT. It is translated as CASSVEAQHF. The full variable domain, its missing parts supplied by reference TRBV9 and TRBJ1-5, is DSGVTQTPKHLITATGQRVTLRCSPRSGDLSVYWYQQSLDQGLQFLIQYYNGEERAKGNILERFSAQQFPDLHSELNLSSLELGDSALYFCASSVEAQHFGDGTRLSIL.

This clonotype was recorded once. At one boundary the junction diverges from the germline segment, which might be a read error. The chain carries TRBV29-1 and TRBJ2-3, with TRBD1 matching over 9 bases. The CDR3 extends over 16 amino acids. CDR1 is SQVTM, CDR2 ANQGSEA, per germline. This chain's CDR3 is CSVERGTGLGTDTQCF. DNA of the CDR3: TGCAGCGTTGAACGTGGGACAGGGCTCGGCACAGATACGCAGTGTTTT.